The rows below give T cell receptor beta chains drawn from one sample of a study of Ad26.COV2.S vaccination and SARS-CoV-2 variants. Assay: immunoSEQ multiplex PCR; the TCRdb copy retains only in-frame clones and omits some. The sample holds more than 400,000 clones, roughly 90% seen once. The specimen comprised peripheral blood, sampled in a trial of Ad26.COV2.S vaccine versus placebo. All receptors come from a person between 18 and 59 years old who received the Ad26.COV2.S COVID-19 vaccine or a placebo. CDR3s leave out the opening cysteine and the closing phenylalanine or tryptophan.

J: TRBJ2-7; V: TRBV6-5; CDR3: ASSYSASGVYEQY
J: TRBJ1-3; V: TRBV30; CDR3: AWSANHAIPLHSGNTIY
J: TRBJ1-2; V: TRBV4-3; CDR3: ASSRDSSNYGYT
J: TRBJ1-5; V: TRBV6-6; CDR3: ASSLGGLYSNQPQH
J: TRBJ2-7; V: TRBV4-1; CDR3: ASSQDMLAGSSSYEQY
J: TRBJ1-2; V: TRBV2; CDR3: ASTEPGYT
J: TRBJ1-2; V: TRBV13; CDR3: ASSSRPEGGYT
J: TRBJ2-3; V: TRBV19; CDR3: ASSITPTYGSDTQY
J: TRBJ2-1; V: TRBV7-6; CDR3: ASSLTRGLEIYEQF
J: TRBJ2-5; V: TRBV2; CDR3: AARGGLAAETQY
J: TRBJ2-2; V: TRBV30; CDR3: AWSRGNTGELF
J: TRBJ1-2; V: TRBV7-9; CDR3: ASSPVLGQGPGYT
J: TRBJ2-2; V: TRBV24-1; CDR3: ATSDPGGRTGELF
J: TRBJ2-3; V: TRBV5-1; CDR3: ASSQPSNVGDTQY
J: TRBJ2-5; V: TRBV4-1; CDR3: ASSQDGGARQETQY
J: TRBJ2-5; V: TRBV18; CDR3: ASSPGQGETQY
J: TRBJ2-7; V: TRBV9; CDR3: ASSPRLGTGLYEQY
J: TRBJ2-1; V: TRBV4-3; CDR3: ASSHGLAGSYNEQF
J: TRBJ2-7; V: TRBV6-5; CDR3: ASIQTGAYEQY
J: TRBJ2-3; V: TRBV24-1; CDR3: ATSASAPPLAGVDTQY
J: TRBJ1-5; V: TRBV19; CDR3: ASSIFTGATDQPQH
J: TRBJ2-1; V: TRBV19; CDR3: ASSTPGSTHPQNEQF
J: TRBJ2-5; V: TRBV19; CDR3: ASSSWGPGQETQY
J: TRBJ1-6; V: TRBV6-1; CDR3: ASSEWTPNSPLH
J: TRBJ2-7; V: TRBV15; CDR3: ATSETDYEQY
J: TRBJ2-3; V: TRBV2; CDR3: ASSRDRGADTQY
J: TRBJ1-2; V: TRBV6-2/TRBV6-3; CDR3: ASTPTAAGARGYGYT
J: TRBJ2-3; V: TRBV7-2; CDR3: ASSLPPRPLSTDTQY
J: TRBJ2-4; V: TRBV28; CDR3: ASSFWGLDAKNIQY
J: TRBJ2-7; V: TRBV13; CDR3: ASSLYGAYEQY
J: TRBJ1-1; V: TRBV6-5; CDR3: ASRIGARTEAF
J: TRBJ1-5; V: TRBV4-1; CDR3: ASSQASTDYSNQPQH
J: TRBJ2-3; V: TRBV5-4; CDR3: ASSLFQGEGDTQY
J: TRBJ2-7; V: TRBV6-5; CDR3: ASRAYSYEQY
J: TRBJ1-4; V: TRBV7-9; CDR3: ASSLYFSTSANEKLF
J: TRBJ2-1; V: TRBV12-3/TRBV12-4; CDR3: ASTEARSTF
J: TRBJ2-5; V: TRBV30; CDR3: AWSVSFWTRDRYQETQY
J: TRBJ1-1; V: TRBV7-2; CDR3: ASSFTVLNTEAF
J: TRBJ1-5; V: TRBV7-9; CDR3: ASSPGLYQPQH
J: TRBJ2-7; V: TRBV19; CDR3: ASSPARIGGNFYEQY
J: TRBJ2-3; V: TRBV3-1/TRBV3-2; CDR3: ASSQGARSDTQY
J: TRBJ2-7; V: TRBV7-9; CDR3: ASSPEDRATYEQY
J: TRBJ2-3; V: TRBV6-4; CDR3: ASSDRGSPTDTQY
J: TRBJ2-3; V: TRBV29-1; CDR3: SIKQGLDGTQY
J: TRBJ1-2; V: TRBV6-1; CDR3: ASSEAGGGRGYT
J: TRBJ2-5; V: TRBV9; CDR3: ASSVGGGGQETQY
J: TRBJ1-1; V: TRBV28; CDR3: ASRPGGGGNTEAF
J: TRBJ2-7; V: TRBV3-1/TRBV3-2; CDR3: ASSPRSSRGPSYEQY
J: TRBJ1-6; V: TRBV19; CDR3: ASGTDGSSPLH
J: TRBJ2-2; V: TRBV4-1; CDR3: ASSQGLAGTKNTGELF
J: TRBJ2-1; V: TRBV11-2; CDR3: ASSALAPRAPPYNEQF
J: TRBJ1-2; V: TRBV4-3; CDR3: ASSQDVGGQGEYGYT
J: TRBJ2-7; V: TRBV24-1; CDR3: ATSDRDIGGFYEQY
J: TRBJ1-5; V: TRBV6-2/TRBV6-3; CDR3: ASSFRTGSNNQPQH
J: TRBJ2-2; V: TRBV5-6; CDR3: ASSLLRGAHTGELF
J: TRBJ1-6; V: TRBV30; CDR3: AWTIGPHSPLH
J: TRBJ2-7; V: TRBV19; CDR3: ASSIGGFLGRSSYEQY
J: TRBJ1-6; V: TRBV3-1/TRBV3-2; CDR3: ASSQDESGFYNSPLH
J: TRBJ2-7; V: TRBV12-3/TRBV12-4; CDR3: ASSRGQPYEQY
J: TRBJ1-4; V: TRBV27; CDR3: ASSTNAWDRAFGELF